Listed below are T cell receptor beta chains from one sample, sequenced in a study of blood T cell repertoires in COVID-19. Sequencing was performed with immunoSEQ multiplex PCR; in TCRdb, only in-frame clones are kept and a portion is missing. The sample includes 70,000 to 95,000 clones, 85% to 95% seen only once; the top ten take about 3.9%. Sequenced input: peripheral blood. The receptors derive from a woman aged 45 to 65 in a cohort sampled during active COVID-19. Each CDR3 is given with its conserved first and last residue. The D gene is left open where the match is weak. Size tells how often a clone was seen (once, few, many) or the class of an expanded clone, and some rows leave it out.

v_gene,d_gene,j_gene,abundance,CDR3aa,CDR3nt
TRBV5-1,NA,TRBJ2-7,NA,CASSFVSSYEQYF,TGCGCCAGCAGCTTCGTCAGTTCCTACGAGCAGTACTTC
TRBV27,TRBD1,TRBJ2-1,NA,CASNQQGVIEQFF,TGTGCCAGCAACCAACAGGGGGTGATTGAGCAGTTCTTC
TRBV19,NA,TRBJ1-3,NA,CASSQFATVSGNTIYF,TGTGCCAGTAGCCAATTTGCGACAGTCTCTGGAAACACCATATATTTT
TRBV19,TRBD1,TRBJ1-1,NA,CASSMGQGPLRTEAFF,TGTGCCAGTAGTATGGGACAGGGGCCTCTAAGGACTGAAGCTTTCTTT
TRBV19,NA,TRBJ2-7,NA,CASSIDLALSYEQYF,TGTGCCAGTAGTATAGATCTGGCCCTCTCCTACGAGCAGTACTTC
TRBV12-3/TRBV12-4,NA,TRBJ2-1,NA,CASSLDYLNEQFF,TGTGCCAGCAGTTTGGACTATTTAAATGAGCAGTTCTTC
TRBV6-2/TRBV6-3,TRBD2,TRBJ2-1,once,CASNPPRAGGPHNEQFF,TGTGCCAGCAACCCACCAAGAGCGGGAGGGCCGCATAATGAGCAGTTCTTC
TRBV10-3,TRBD1,TRBJ1-1,NA,CAITADRVDMNTEAFF,TGTGCCATCACCGCGGACAGGGTGGACATGAACACTGAAGCTTTCTTT
TRBV5-1,NA,TRBJ1-6,NA,CASRVEQGGSPLHF,TGCGCCAGCAGAGTAGAACAGGGTGGCTCACCCCTCCACTTT
TRBV29-1,TRBD2,TRBJ2-3,few,CSVETGEGIDTQYF,TGCAGCGTTGAAACGGGGGAGGGCATAGATACGCAGTATTTT
TRBV27,TRBD1,TRBJ1-2,NA,CASSQGTGYGYTF,TGTGCCAGCAGTCAAGGGACAGGCTATGGCTACACCTTC
TRBV16,NA,TRBJ1-6,few,CASSQSAGNSPLHF,TGTGCCAGCAGCCAATCGGCGGGAAATTCACCCCTCCACTTT
TRBV30,NA,TRBJ1-1,NA,CAWSPQGNTEAFF,TGTGCCTGGAGTCCTCAGGGTAACACTGAAGCTTTCTTT
TRBV6-5,TRBD1,TRBJ1-4,NA,CASSSRDSANEKLFF,TGTGCCAGCAGTTCCCGGGACAGTGCTAATGAAAAACTGTTTTTT
TRBV5-1,NA,TRBJ1-1,NA,CASSLDGGYNEAFF,TGCGCCAGCAGCTTGGATGGGGGGTATAATGAAGCTTTCTTT
TRBV5-1,NA,TRBJ1-4,NA,CASSQGNSNEKLFF,TGCGCCAGCTCGCAGGGAAACTCTAATGAAAAACTGTTTTTT
TRBV5-1,TRBD1,TRBJ2-1,NA,CASSLGTGSSEQFF,TGCGCCAGCAGCTTGGGGACAGGTTCATCTGAGCAGTTCTTC
TRBV28,NA,TRBJ2-7,NA,CASSLSYSYEQYF,TGTGCCAGCAGTTTGTCCTACTCCTACGAGCAGTACTTC
TRBV11-3,TRBD1,TRBJ1-1,NA,CASSPRQGNTEAFF,TGTGCCAGCAGTCCTAGACAGGGGAACACTGAAGCTTTCTTT
TRBV2,TRBD1,TRBJ1-1,NA,CASKRDRGRTEAFF,TGTGCCAGCAAGCGGGACAGGGGGCGCACTGAAGCTTTCTTT
TRBV7-9,NA,TRBJ2-1,NA,CASSLATPPAAYNEQFF,TGTGCCAGCAGCTTAGCGACGCCCCCAGCGGCCTACAATGAGCAGTTCTTC
TRBV7-2,TRBD2,TRBJ2-1,NA,CASTGPGTSEVNEQFF,TGTGCCAGCACCGGACCCGGGACTAGCGAGGTGAATGAGCAGTTCTTC
TRBV3-1/TRBV3-2,NA,TRBJ2-4,NA,CASSQERLVKNIQYF,TGTGCCAGCAGCCAAGAACGGTTAGTCAAAAACATTCAGTACTTC
TRBV7-6,NA,TRBJ1-3,once,CASSPSPGSGNTIYF,TGTGCCAGCAGCCCGAGCCCGGGCTCTGGAAACACCATATATTTT
TRBV11-2,NA,TRBJ2-2,NA,CASSSRGGRTGELFF,TGTGCCAGCAGTTCACGAGGAGGACGCACCGGGGAGCTGTTTTTT
TRBV27,NA,TRBJ2-1,NA,CASSPTLGSGNNEQFF,TGTGCCAGCAGTCCTACCTTGGGATCCGGGAACAATGAGCAGTTCTTC
TRBV3-1/TRBV3-2,TRBD2,TRBJ2-2,NA,CASGISGGAPGELFF,TGTGCCAGCGGAATTAGCGGGGGGGCCCCCGGGGAGCTGTTTTTT
TRBV9,TRBD1,TRBJ1-4,NA,CASSAGGTGNEKLFF,TGTGCCAGCAGCGCAGGGGGCACGGGTAATGAAAAACTGTTTTTT
TRBV6-6,TRBD2,TRBJ2-1,NA,CASSLSAGGIGSYNEQFF,TGTGCCAGCAGTCTCTCAGCGGGGGGAATCGGCTCCTACAATGAGCAGTTCTTC
TRBV4-1,NA,TRBJ2-3,NA,CASSQVILTGAGDTQYF,TGCGCCAGCAGCCAAGTAATTCTAACGGGAGCAGGAGATACGCAGTATTTT
TRBV4-1,NA,TRBJ2-5,NA,CASSPYLDGEETQYF,TGCGCCAGCAGCCCCTACTTGGACGGGGAAGAGACCCAGTACTTC
TRBV4-2,NA,TRBJ1-5,once,CASSPHGQGPNQPQHF,TGTGCCAGCAGCCCCCACGGGCAGGGTCCCAATCAGCCCCAGCATTTT